The 2 T cell receptor beta chains reported below all come from one sample, sequenced in a study of CD8+ T cells in alopecia areata. Extraction of RNA preceded its reverse transcription into cDNA, which served as the sequencing template. Clones were sequenced by immunoSEQ multiplex PCR, and TCRdb holds only the in-frame ones, with some missing. The table includes 150,000 or so clones, approximately 87% detected once. The sample consisted of CD8+ T cells sorted from blood, taken at week 0. These receptors came from a human donor with alopecia areata.

Notes on this clone: The same CDR3 is also encoded by other DNA sequences in this sample. The genes are TRBV27 and TRBJ2-7; TRBD2 aligns across 8 bases. After removal of 3 bases from V and 2 bases from J, the junction contained 0 bases not matched to a gene. This CDR3 is built from 13 residues. Germline V gene lookup returns CDR1 MNHEY and CDR2 SMNVEV (reference sequence). CDR3 in DNA: TGTGCCAGCAGTTTGACTAGCGCCTACGAGCAGTACTTC. Translating gives CASSLTSAYEQYF.

The chain uses TRBV10-3 and TRBJ2-7; 11 nucleotides agree with TRBD2. Germline values: CDR1 ENHRY, CDR2 SYGVKD. Trimming cost V 0 bases and J 5 bases; bases outside gene matches: 6. The CDR3 is 16 residues long. CDR3 sequence reads: CAISESSLAGGDEQYF. CDR3 nucleotide sequence: TGTGCCATCAGTGAGTCGAGTCTAGCGGGAGGAGACGAGCAGTACTTC.